This T cell receptor beta chain was observed in a study of shared clonotypes between healthy human individuals. As concerns this clone: Other DNA sequences in the same sample also yield this CDR3.

Each of the donors was a healthy adult who was HIV-negative and had not had a recent acute infection or vaccination. Caucasian adults residing in Nashville, Tennessee made up all the donors. The CD4+ fraction was divided into a CD45RA+ naive subset and a CD45RA-negative memory subset. The CDR3 has 13 residues. The germline V gene has CDR1 ENHRY and CDR2 SYGVKD. Trimming shortened V by 0 bases and J by 6 bases, and 6 bases separated the two germline ends. Sequencing was performed with immunoSEQ multiplex PCR; in TCRdb, only in-frame clones are kept and a portion is missing. Of about 2.4 million clones in the sample, 93% were seen once.

V and J are TRBV10-3 and TRBJ1-5; D is unresolved. Sequencing input: naive CD4+ T cells from PBMCs. Subset of the sample: CD45RA+ positively selected. This sequence originates from a man younger than 30 in good health. Some clones in this sample may be carry-over from other donors' samples. The CDR3 DNA reads TGTGCCATCAGTGAGTCGGAGGGTCAGCCCCAGCATTTT. This codes for CAISESEGQPQHF.